What follows is one T cell receptor beta chain and its context. The entry originates in a study of blood T cell repertoires in COVID-19. The repertoire was sequenced with immunoSEQ multiplex PCR; TCRdb's copy has only in-frame clones and lacks some. The sample shows about 300,000 clones, about 90% of them seen only once. Germline V gene data show CDR1 as SQVTM and CDR2 as ANQGSEA. This CDR3 has 12 residues. V lost 6 bases, J lost 5 bases, and 6 bases stayed unmatched. The chain joins TRBV29-1 to TRBJ1-1; 7 nucleotides line up with TRBD1. The sequenced material came from peripheral blood. The receptor was derived from a man aged 18-30 years who had recovered from COVID-19. CDR3 sequence reads: CSVGDRATEAFF. The CDR3 nucleotides are TGCAGCGTCGGCGACAGGGCAACTGAAGCTTTCTTT.